The clone carrying this T cell receptor (beta chain) has more than one count but fewer than ten. This entry is derived from a study of control samples from healthy donors and cancer patients. With 3 bases clipped from V and 9 bases from J, the junction kept 11 bases outside the gene matches. Germline V CDR1 and CDR2: GTSNPN, SVGIG (reference sequence). The CDR3 consists of 15 residues. Only in-frame clones appear in the TCRdb table, and some are missing; sequencing was by immunoSEQ multiplex PCR. The table includes fewer than 150,000 clones, about 89% detected once. The TCR sequence derives from a woman younger than 30 in good health. Specimen: blood. The V gene is TRBV30, the J gene TRBJ1-6; TRBD1 aligns across 7 bases. CDR3 in DNA: TGTGCCTGGAGGGGGTCTCAGGGGGTACTTTCACCCCTCCACTTT. It yields the protein CAWRGSQGVLSPLHF.